Each of the 27 T cell receptor beta chains below was sequenced from the same sample in a study of blood T cell repertoires in COVID-19. TCRdb's copy holds only in-frame clones and misses some; the assay was immunoSEQ multiplex PCR. This table holds about 150,000 clones, more than 70% found once. The source material was peripheral blood. All receptors come from a man aged 18 to 30 with active or convalescent COVID-19.

The chain carries TRBV19 and TRBJ2-7; perhaps TRBD2 as D (5 bases). Trimming removed 5 bases from V and 5 bases from J, with 22 bases in between. There are 16 residues in the CDR3. The germline CDR1 and CDR2 sequences are LNHDA and SQIVND (reference sequence). CDR3 DNA: TGTGCCAGTAGTCCCCGGGGATTCCGGCTGTCCGACGAGCAGTACTTC. It yields the protein CASSPRGFRLSDEQYF.

J is TRBJ1-3 and V is TRBV5-1; D gene unclear. CDR1 is SGHRS, CDR2 YFSETQ, per germline. The CDR3 covers 14 residues. Trimming cost V 0 bases and J 0 bases, with 4 bases left between them. The CDR3 DNA follows: TGCGCCAGCAGCTTGGAGCACTCTGGAAACACCATATATTTT. It translates to CASSLEHSGNTIYF.

V usage is TRBV3-1 (or the pseudogene TRBV3-2) and J usage is TRBJ2-1, with 15 bases fitting TRBD2. The V segment lost 4 bases and the J segment 6 bases; nucleotides outside the gene matches: 4. The CDR3 totals 16 residues. Germline values: CDR1 LGHDT, CDR2 YNNKEL (reference sequence). CDR3 protein: CASSLGTSGGFNEQFF. CDR3 sequence (DNA): TGTGCCAGCAGCCTCGGGACTAGCGGGGGGTTCAATGAGCAGTTCTTC.

This clone is a singleton in its sample. The chain links TRBV7-9 to TRBJ2-1, with TRBD2 matching over 7 bases. From germline, CDR1 is SEHNR and CDR2 FQNEAQ (reference sequence). The CDR3 totals 16 residues. With 4 bases clipped from V and 4 bases from J, the junction kept 10 bases outside the gene matches. Written as DNA, the CDR3 is TGTGCCAGCAGCTCCCGGGGGGACTCCACTTACAATGAGCAGTTCTTC. It yields the protein CASSSRGDSTYNEQFF.

The genes are TRBV18 and TRBJ1-5; no firm D call. The germline V gene has CDR1 KGHSH and CDR2 LQKENI. Trimming took 4 bases from V and 5 from J, leaving 9 bases between them. This CDR3 spans 13 amino acids. The CDR3 sequence is CASSLEADQPQHF. Written as DNA, the CDR3 is TGTGCCAGCTCACTCGAAGCGGATCAGCCCCAGCATTTT.

The CDR3 bases are TGTGCCAGCAGCAGTGAGGGATCGAACACTGAAGCTTTCTTT. Its translation is CASSSEGSNTEAFF. The chain uses TRBV6-5 and TRBJ1-1; no clear D. The CDR3 has 14 residues. Germline V lookup: CDR1 MNHEY, CDR2 SVGAGI. With 6 bases removed from V and 1 base from J, the gap between germline ends came to 12 bases.

This chain links TRBV28 with TRBJ1-6, with D possibly TRBD1 on 5 matching bases. The germline V gene has CDR1 MDHEN and CDR2 SYDVKM. The CDR3 has 16 residues. V gave up 3 bases and J gave up 7 bases, with 16 bases separating them. CDR3 region: CASSFGRGAGNSPLHF. DNA for the CDR3: TGTGCCAGCAGTTTCGGGAGGGGCGCGGGCAATTCACCCCTCCACTTT. The full variable domain, with the rest looked up from reference TRBV28 and TRBJ1-6, is DVKVTQSSRYLVKRTGEKVFLECVQDMDHENMFWYRQDPGLGLRLIYFSYDVKMKEKGDIPEGYSVSREKKERFSLILESASTNQTSMYLCASSFGRGAGNSPLHFGNGTRLTVT.

In DNA form, the CDR3 reads TGTGCCAGCAGTTACTCAGGGACTAGCGGGGGCTACGAGCAGTACTTC. As protein: CASSYSGTSGGYEQYF. This chain connects TRBV6-5 to TRBJ2-7; 14 bases map to TRBD2. The CDR3 is 16 amino acids. The germline V gene has CDR1 MNHEY and CDR2 SVGAGI. The V and J ends lost 0 bases and 3 bases, in that order; junction bases with no gene match: 1.

V and J are TRBV6-7 and TRBJ1-2, with 8 bases lining up with TRBD1. TRBV6-7 is an ORF, and what it does is uncertain. CDR3 size: 17 residues. The V gene end was trimmed by 2 bases and the J gene end by 1 base; junction bases not matched to a gene: 9. CDR3 loop: CASSYPETGDLNYGYTF. The CDR3 nucleotides are TGTGCCAGCAGTTACCCTGAGACAGGGGACCTTAACTATGGCTACACCTTC.

CDR3 in DNA: TGTGCCAGCTCGCAGAGGACAGTCGACTATGGCTACACCTTC. It is translated as CASSQRTVDYGYTF. V and J are TRBV18 and TRBJ1-2; a weak D match, TRBD1 (6 bases). The V end lost 6 bases, the J end lost 3 bases, and 14 bases lay between the germline ends. CDR1 KGHSH and CDR2 LQKENI come from the germline V gene. The CDR3 covers 14 residues.

The rearrangement uses TRBV11-2 and TRBJ2-7; 8 bases align to TRBD2. The CDR3 runs 14 residues. The ends lost 4 bases at V and 0 bases at J; junction bases unmatched: 2. The germline V gene has CDR1 SGHAT and CDR2 FQNNGV. CDR3 DNA: TGTGCCAGCAGCTCTCGGGGGGGCTCCTACGAGCAGTACTTC. Residues: CASSSRGGSYEQYF. The complete variable domain, with remaining parts taken from reference TRBV11-2 and TRBJ2-7, reads EAGVAQSPRYKIIEKRQSVAFWCNPISGHATLYWYQQILGQGPKLLIQFQNNGVVDDSQLPKDRFSAERLKGVDSTLKIQPAKLEDSAVYLCASSSRGGSYEQYFGPGTRLTVT.

The genes are TRBV11-3 and TRBJ2-1, with 10 nucleotides matching TRBD2. Germline CDR1 SGHNT, CDR2 YENEEA. V dropped 5 bases and J dropped 8; count of bases not matched to a gene: 9. The CDR3 consists of 15 residues. The CDR3 coding sequence is TGTGCCAGCAGCCTAAGGGGACTAGCGTTCGATGAGCAGTTCTTC. The encoded protein is CASSLRGLAFDEQFF.

The J gene is TRBJ1-2, the V gene TRBV12-5, with 9 bases matching TRBD1. The CDR3 runs to 15 residues. Germline V gene data show CDR1 as LGHNT and CDR2 as FRNRAP. V shed 5 bases, J shed 3 bases, and the junction held 7 bases outside the gene matches. The CDR3 loop reads CASGPEQGADYGYTF. In DNA form, the CDR3 reads TGTGCTAGTGGTCCCGAACAGGGGGCGGACTATGGCTACACCTTC.

The chain couples TRBV6-5 to TRBJ1-1, with D possibly being TRBD1 (5 bases). Germline V gene sequence: CDR1 MNHEY, CDR2 SVGAGI. CDR3 size: 14 residues. With 0 bases removed from V and 10 bases from J, the gap between germline ends came to 15 bases. This CDR3 reads CASSYSMQTGGAFF. The CDR3 DNA reads TGTGCCAGCAGTTACTCGATGCAAACGGGGGGAGCTTTCTTT.

The V gene is TRBV19, the J gene TRBJ1-1, with D possibly being TRBD1 (6 bases). V was trimmed by 7 bases and J by 5 bases, leaving 23 bases between them. Germline loops: CDR1 LNHDA, CDR2 SQIVND (reference sequence). The CDR3 sequence is 16 residues long. The CDR3 sequence is CASTPQGFNFVTEAFF. The CDR3 coding sequence is TGTGCCAGTACCCCCCAGGGGTTCAACTTTGTGACTGAAGCTTTCTTT.

This chain connects TRBV10-1 to TRBJ1-2; a weak D match, TRBD1 (5 bases). The V end lost 6 bases, the J end lost 2 bases, and 13 bases lay between the germline ends. CDR1 is WNHNN, CDR2 SYGVQD, per germline (reference sequence). The CDR3 runs to 14 residues. CDR3 protein: CASRASGGNYGYTF. In DNA form, the CDR3 reads TGCGCCAGCAGAGCGTCGGGGGGAAACTATGGCTACACCTTC.

The rearrangement links TRBV27 to TRBJ2-7, with 8 bases lining up with TRBD1. CDR1 and CDR2 (germline): MNHEY, SMNVEV (reference sequence). V was pared by 3 bases and J by 9 bases, with 16 bases of the junction left unmatched. The CDR3 contains 16 residues. Here the CDR3 DNA reads TGTGCCAGCAGTTTCGGGCCCCCAGGGACAGGCTCTGGGCAGTACTTC. Translated: CASSFGPPGTGSGQYF.

This chain uses TRBV25-1 with TRBJ1-2; TRBD1 is a possible D gene (6 bases). The CDR3 extends over 15 amino acids. Per the germline V gene, CDR1 is MGHDK and CDR2 is SYGVNS. The germline V and J ends were trimmed by 3 bases and 3 bases, with 14 bases remaining between them. CDR3 nucleotides: TGTGCCAGCAGTGAGGCGCCGGGACACTACTATGGCTACACCTTC. It yields the protein CASSEAPGHYYGYTF.

The rearrangement joins TRBV19 to TRBJ1-4, with 7 bases fitting TRBD1. The CDR3 has 15 amino acids. Unmatched junction bases numbered 5, after V lost 4 bases and J lost 3 bases. The germline CDR1 and CDR2 sequences are LNHDA and SQIVND (reference sequence). CDR3 bases: TGTGCCAGTAGTAACAGGGGTAGTGCTAATGAAAAACTGTTTTTT. Translated: CASSNRGSANEKLFF.

This chain links TRBV24-1 with TRBJ1-6; a possible D gene is TRBD1 (6 bases). Trimming cost V 1 base and J 8 bases, with 8 bases left between them. This CDR3 has 14 residues. Per the germline V gene, CDR1 is KGHDR and CDR2 is SFDVKD. Written as DNA, the CDR3 is TGTGCCACCAGTGATTTCGACAGGCATTCACCCCTCCACTTT. Its translation: CATSDFDRHSPLHF.

V and J are TRBV19 and TRBJ1-2, with D unclear. The V gene lost 7 bases and the J gene lost 0 bases, with 9 bases spanning the gap. CDR1 is LNHDA, CDR2 SQIVND, per germline (reference sequence). The CDR3 has 13 residues. The CDR3 DNA reads TGTGCCAGTAAACAGAACCCTAACTATGGCTACACCTTC. This sequence encodes CASKQNPNYGYTF. The whole variable domain, remainder taken from reference TRBV19 and TRBJ1-2, is DGGITQSPKYLFRKEGQNVTLSCEQNLNHDAMYWYRQDPGQGLRLIYYSQIVNDFQKGDIAEGYSVSREKKESFPLTVTSAQKNPTAFYLCASKQNPNYGYTFGSGTRLTVV.

CDR3 DNA sequence: TGTGCCAGCAGTGAGACACATAACTATGGCTACACCTTC. As protein: CASSETHNYGYTF. The chain employs TRBV6-1 and TRBJ1-2; D ambiguous. This CDR3 is built from 13 residues. V shed 3 bases and J shed 1 base, with 6 bases lying between them. Germline V CDR1 and CDR2: MNHNS, SASEGT.

The V call is TRBV7-9, the J call TRBJ1-5, with 12 nucleotides matching TRBD1. From germline, CDR1 is SEHNR and CDR2 FQNEAQ (reference sequence). The junction had 3 bases not matched to a gene; V was cut back by 5 bases and J by 1 base. CDR3 size: 16 residues. CDR3: CASSPGQGASNQPQHF. CDR3 DNA: TGTGCCAGCAGCCCGGGACAGGGGGCGAGCAATCAGCCCCAGCATTTT.

The genes are TRBV5-5 and TRBJ2-7, with D maybe TRBD2 (6 bases). V lost 0 bases, J lost 7 bases, and 17 bases lay in between. The CDR3 sequence is 15 residues long. Germline assignment: CDR1 SGHKS and CDR2 YYEKEE (reference sequence). In DNA form, the CDR3 reads TGTGCCAGCAGCTTGGCGGGGACTCTTTTAGGGGAGCAGTACTTC. It codes for CASSLAGTLLGEQYF. The whole variable domain, filled in from reference TRBV5-5 and TRBJ2-7, reads DAGVTQSPTHLIKTRGQQVTLRCSPISGHKSVSWYQQVLGQGPQFIFQYYEKEERGRGNFPDRFSARQFPNYSSELNVNALLLGDSALYLCASSLAGTLLGEQYFGPGTRLTVT.

This clone was seen only once. V gene TRBV29-1 combines with J gene TRBJ2-7, with 8 bases aligning to TRBD2. V gave up 3 bases and J gave up 2 bases; unmatched junction bases: 0. CDR3 length equals 12 residues. The germline V gene has CDR1 SQVTM and CDR2 ANQGSEA. The DNA for the CDR3 is TGCAGCGTTGAGGGACTAGCCTACGAGCAGTACTTC. It translates to CSVEGLAYEQYF.

The chain is built from TRBV18 and TRBJ2-2, with D perhaps TRBD2 (5 bases). Germline V gene sequence: CDR1 KGHSH, CDR2 LQKENI. Trimming removed 3 bases from V and 5 bases from J, with 13 bases in between. The CDR3 is 15 residues long. CDR3 protein: CASSPYNTGTGELFF. CDR3 nucleotides: TGTGCCAGCTCACCCTACAACACGGGAACCGGGGAGCTGTTTTTT.

J is TRBJ2-7 and V is TRBV5-1; 8 positions match TRBD2. CDR1 is SGHRS and CDR2 is YFSETQ in the germline V gene. This CDR3 comprises 15 residues. Unmatched junction bases numbered 7, after V lost 0 bases and J lost 5 bases. The CDR3 DNA reads TGCGCCAGCAGCTTGGGTGGACTAGCAAGCCACGAGCAGTACTTC. Residues: CASSLGGLASHEQYF. The full variable domain, in which reference TRBV5-1 and TRBJ2-7 provide the parts outside the CDR3, is KAGVTQTPRYLIKTRGQQVTLSCSPISGHRSVSWYQQTPGQGLQFLFEYFSETQRNKGNFPGRFSGRQFSNSRSEMNVSTLELGDSALYLCASSLGGLASHEQYFGPGTRLTVT.